The sequence of this T cell receptor beta chain was determined in a study of T cells in Graves' hyperthyroidism and ophthalmopathy. Amplified regions were TCR beta CDR3 sequences from RNA transcripts. The HTBI primer set drove a first-round RT-PCR of the TCR CDR3. TCRdb fed the multiplex PCR reads into MiXCR, producing one record per CDR3 protein. Among about 130,000 distinct CDR3 sequences listed, about 20% were seen once. This clonotype has more than one count but fewer than ten. Its cognate antigen is unknown. The study's findings and limits: Blood also held most thyroid clonotypes expanded beyond 0.001. Before onset, by a median of around 6.1 months, the model predicted ophthalmopathy.

Germline V lookup: CDR1 SGHVS, CDR2 FQNEAQ. There are 14 residues in the CDR3. V lost 7 bases and J lost 9, with 22 bases in between. The chain joins TRBV7-8 to TRBJ2-7, with D possibly matching TRBD2 (6 bases). Sample: blood. This TCR was recovered from a woman in her forties or fifties with Graves' hyperthyroidism that later progressed to Graves' ophthalmopathy. DNA for the CDR3: TGTGCCAGCACCCCGGGTCGGGGGACCCACGGGCAGTACTTC. It specifies CASTPGRGTHGQYF.